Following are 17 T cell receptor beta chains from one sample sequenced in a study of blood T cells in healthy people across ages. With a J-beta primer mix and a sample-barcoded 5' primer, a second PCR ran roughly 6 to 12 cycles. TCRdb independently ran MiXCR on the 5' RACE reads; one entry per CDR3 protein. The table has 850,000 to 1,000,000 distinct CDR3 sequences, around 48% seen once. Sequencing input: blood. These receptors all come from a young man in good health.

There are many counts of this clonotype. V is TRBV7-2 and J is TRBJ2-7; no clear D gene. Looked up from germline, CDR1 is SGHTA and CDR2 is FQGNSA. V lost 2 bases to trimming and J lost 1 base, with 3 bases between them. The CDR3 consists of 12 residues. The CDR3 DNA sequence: TGTGCCAGCAGCTTACGGTCCTACGAGCAGTACTTC. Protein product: CASSLRSYEQYF.

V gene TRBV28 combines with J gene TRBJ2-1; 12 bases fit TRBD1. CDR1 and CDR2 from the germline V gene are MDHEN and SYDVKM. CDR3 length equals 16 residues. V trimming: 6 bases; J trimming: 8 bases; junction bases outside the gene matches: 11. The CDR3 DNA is TGTGCCAGCAGACCCACCGGGGACAGGGGGCGGGATGAGCAGTTCTTC. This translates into CASRPTGDRGRDEQFF.

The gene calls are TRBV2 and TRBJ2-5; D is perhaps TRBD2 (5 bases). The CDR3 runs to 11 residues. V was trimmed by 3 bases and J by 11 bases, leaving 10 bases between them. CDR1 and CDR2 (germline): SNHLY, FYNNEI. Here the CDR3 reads CASSEILEQYF. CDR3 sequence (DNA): TGTGCCAGCAGTGAGATACTAGAGCAGTACTTC.

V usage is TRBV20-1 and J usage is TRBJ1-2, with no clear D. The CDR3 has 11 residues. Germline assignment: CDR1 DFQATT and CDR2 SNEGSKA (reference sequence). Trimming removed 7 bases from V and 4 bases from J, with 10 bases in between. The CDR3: CSGSVSYGYTF. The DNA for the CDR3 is TGCAGTGGTTCAGTATCCTATGGCTACACCTTC.

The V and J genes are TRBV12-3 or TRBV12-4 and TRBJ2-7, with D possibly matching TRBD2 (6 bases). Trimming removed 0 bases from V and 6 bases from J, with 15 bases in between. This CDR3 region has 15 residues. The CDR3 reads CASSLATSWAFEQYF. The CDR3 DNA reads TGTGCCAGCAGTTTAGCTACTAGCTGGGCGTTCGAGCAGTACTTC.

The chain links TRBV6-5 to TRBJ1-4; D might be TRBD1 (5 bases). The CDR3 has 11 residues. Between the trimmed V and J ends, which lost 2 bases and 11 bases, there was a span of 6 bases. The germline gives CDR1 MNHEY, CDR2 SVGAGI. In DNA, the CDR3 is TGTGCCAGCAGTTACCGGGACAAACTGTTTTTT. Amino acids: CASSYRDKLFF.

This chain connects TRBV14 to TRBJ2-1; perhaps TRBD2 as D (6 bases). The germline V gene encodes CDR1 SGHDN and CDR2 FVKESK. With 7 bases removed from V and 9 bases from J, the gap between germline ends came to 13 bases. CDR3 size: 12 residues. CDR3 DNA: TGTGCCAGCACCCGTGGAGGGGTTGAGCAGTTCTTC. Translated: CASTRGGVEQFF.

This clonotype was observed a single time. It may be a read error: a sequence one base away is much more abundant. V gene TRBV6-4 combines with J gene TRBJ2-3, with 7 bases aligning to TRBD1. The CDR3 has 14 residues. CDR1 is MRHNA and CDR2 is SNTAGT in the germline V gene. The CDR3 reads CASSEGTGTDAQYF. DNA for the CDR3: TGTGCCAGCAGTGAGGGAACTGGGACAGATGCGCAGTATTTT.

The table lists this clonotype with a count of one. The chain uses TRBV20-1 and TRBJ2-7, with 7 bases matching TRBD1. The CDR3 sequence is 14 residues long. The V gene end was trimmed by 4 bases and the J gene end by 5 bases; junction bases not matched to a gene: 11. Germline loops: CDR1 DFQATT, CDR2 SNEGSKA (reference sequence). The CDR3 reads CSATGQELKDEQYF. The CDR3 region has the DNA TGCAGTGCTACTGGACAGGAACTTAAAGACGAGCAGTACTTC.

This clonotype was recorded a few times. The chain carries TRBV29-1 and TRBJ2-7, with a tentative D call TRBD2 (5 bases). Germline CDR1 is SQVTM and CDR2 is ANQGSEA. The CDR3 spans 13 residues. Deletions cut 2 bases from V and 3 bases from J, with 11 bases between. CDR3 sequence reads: CSVERGSGYEQYF. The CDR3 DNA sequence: TGCAGCGTTGAACGCGGGTCGGGCTACGAGCAGTACTTC.

CDR3 sequence: CASSLSEPGGTEQYF. DNA of the CDR3: TGTGCCAGCAGTTTATCGGAACCCGGGGGGACCGAGCAGTACTTC. V gene TRBV27 combines with J gene TRBJ2-4, with TRBD2 matching over 7 bases. Gene TRBJ2-7 matches the end of the DNA better, so the J call may be wrong. CDR1 is MNHEY and CDR2 is SMNVEV in the germline V gene (reference sequence). This CDR3 contains 15 residues.

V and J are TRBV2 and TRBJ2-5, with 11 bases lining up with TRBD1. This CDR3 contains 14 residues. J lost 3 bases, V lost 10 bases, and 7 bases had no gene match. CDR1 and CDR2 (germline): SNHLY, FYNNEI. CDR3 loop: CANKRDRGEETQYF. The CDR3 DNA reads TGTGCCAACAAACGGGACAGGGGGGAAGAGACCCAGTACTTC.

The CDR3 DNA sequence: TGTGCCACCTCCTTTTCACGACGCGACGAGCAGTACTTC. Protein: CATSFSRRDEQYF. J is TRBJ2-7 and V is TRBV6-6; unclear D gene. The CDR3 covers 13 residues. Deletions cut 10 bases from V and 5 bases from J, with 18 bases between. CDR1 and CDR2 (germline): MNHNY, SVGAGI (reference sequence).

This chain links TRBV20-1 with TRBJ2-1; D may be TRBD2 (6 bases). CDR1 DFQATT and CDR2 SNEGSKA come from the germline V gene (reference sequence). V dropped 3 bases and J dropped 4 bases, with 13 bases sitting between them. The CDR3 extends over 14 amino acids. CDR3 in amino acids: CSASQAGPYNEQFF. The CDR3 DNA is TGCAGTGCTAGCCAGGCGGGGCCTTACAATGAGCAGTTCTTC.

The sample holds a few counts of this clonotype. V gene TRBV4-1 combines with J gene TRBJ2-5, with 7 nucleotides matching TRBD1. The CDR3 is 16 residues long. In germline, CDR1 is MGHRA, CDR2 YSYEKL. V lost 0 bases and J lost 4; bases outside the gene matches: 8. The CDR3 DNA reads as TGCGCCAGCAGCCAAGATACGGCTTCAGGGGGAGAGACCCAGTACTTC. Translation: CASSQDTASGGETQYF.

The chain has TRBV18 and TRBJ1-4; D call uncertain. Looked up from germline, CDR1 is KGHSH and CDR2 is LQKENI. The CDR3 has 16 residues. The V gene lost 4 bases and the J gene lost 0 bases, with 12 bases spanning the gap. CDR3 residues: CASSRDRSSTNEKLFF. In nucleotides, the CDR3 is TGTGCCAGCTCACGCGACCGGTCGTCAACTAATGAAAAACTGTTTTTT. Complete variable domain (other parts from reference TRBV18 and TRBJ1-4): NAGVMQNPRHLVRRRGQEARLRCSPMKGHSHVYWYRQLPEEGLKFMVYLQKENIIDESGMPKERFSAEFPKEGPSILRIQQVVRGDSAAYFCASSRDRSSTNEKLFFGSGTQLSVL.

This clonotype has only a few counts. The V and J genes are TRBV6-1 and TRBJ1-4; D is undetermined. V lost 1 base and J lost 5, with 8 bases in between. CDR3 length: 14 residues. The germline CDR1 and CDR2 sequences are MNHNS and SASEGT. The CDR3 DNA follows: TGTGCCAGCAGTGAAGATCTAAGGAATGAAAAACTGTTTTTT. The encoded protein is CASSEDLRNEKLFF.